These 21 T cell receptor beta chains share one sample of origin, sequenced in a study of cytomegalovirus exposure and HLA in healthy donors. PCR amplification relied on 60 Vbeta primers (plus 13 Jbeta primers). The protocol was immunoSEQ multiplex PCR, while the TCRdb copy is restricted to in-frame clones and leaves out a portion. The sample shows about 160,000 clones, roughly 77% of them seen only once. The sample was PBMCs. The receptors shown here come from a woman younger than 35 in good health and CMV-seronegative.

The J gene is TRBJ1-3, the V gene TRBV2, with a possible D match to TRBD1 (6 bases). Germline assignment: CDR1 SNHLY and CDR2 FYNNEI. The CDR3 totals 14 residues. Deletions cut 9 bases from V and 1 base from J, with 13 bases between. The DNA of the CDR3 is TGTGCCAGAAGGAGGACAGCTTCTGGAAACACCATATATTTT. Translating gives CARRRTASGNTIYF.

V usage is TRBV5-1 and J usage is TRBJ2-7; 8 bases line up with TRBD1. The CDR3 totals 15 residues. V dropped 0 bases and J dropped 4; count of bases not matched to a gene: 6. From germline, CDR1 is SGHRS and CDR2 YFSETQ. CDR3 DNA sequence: TGCGCCAGCAGCTTGGGGCCGGGACAGGAGTACGAGCAGTACTTC. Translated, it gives CASSLGPGQEYEQYF.

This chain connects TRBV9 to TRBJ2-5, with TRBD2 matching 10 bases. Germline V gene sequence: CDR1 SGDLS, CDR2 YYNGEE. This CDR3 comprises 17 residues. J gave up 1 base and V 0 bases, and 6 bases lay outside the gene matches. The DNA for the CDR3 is TGTGCCAGCAGCGTAGCTCCTACTAGCGGGGCCCAAGAGACCCAGTACTTC. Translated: CASSVAPTSGAQETQYF.

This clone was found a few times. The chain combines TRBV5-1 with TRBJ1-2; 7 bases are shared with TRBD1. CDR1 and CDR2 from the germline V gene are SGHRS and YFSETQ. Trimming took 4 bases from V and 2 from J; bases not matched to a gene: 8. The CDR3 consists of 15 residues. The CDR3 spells CASSLGGTENYGYTF. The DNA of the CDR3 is TGCGCCAGCAGCCTGGGGGGGACAGAGAACTATGGCTACACCTTC.

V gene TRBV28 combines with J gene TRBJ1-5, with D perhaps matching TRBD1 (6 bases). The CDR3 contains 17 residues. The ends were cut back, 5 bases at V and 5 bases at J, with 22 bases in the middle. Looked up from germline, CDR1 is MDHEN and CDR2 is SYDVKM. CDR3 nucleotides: TGTGCCAGCAGTCCCCATTTCGGACAGATTGGAGATCAGCCCCAGCATTTT. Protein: CASSPHFGQIGDQPQHF. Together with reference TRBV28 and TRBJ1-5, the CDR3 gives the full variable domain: DVKVTQSSRYLVKRTGEKVFLECVQDMDHENMFWYRQDPGLGLRLIYFSYDVKMKEKGDIPEGYSVSREKKERFSLILESASTNQTSMYLCASSPHFGQIGDQPQHFGDGTRLSIL.

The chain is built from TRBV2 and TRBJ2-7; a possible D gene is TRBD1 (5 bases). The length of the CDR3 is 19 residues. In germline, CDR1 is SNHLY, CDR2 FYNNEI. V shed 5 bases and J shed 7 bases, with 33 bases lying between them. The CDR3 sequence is CASSQTGHIHTSSTVEQYF. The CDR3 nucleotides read TGTGCCAGCAGTCAGACCGGACACATTCATACGAGCAGTACTGTTGAGCAGTACTTC.

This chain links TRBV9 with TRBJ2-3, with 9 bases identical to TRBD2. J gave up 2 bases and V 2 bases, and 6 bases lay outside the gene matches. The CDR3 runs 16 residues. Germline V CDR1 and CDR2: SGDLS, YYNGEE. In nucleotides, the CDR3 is TGTGCCAGCAGCGTGGGACTAGCAGTTTCCACAGATACGCAGTATTTT. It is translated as CASSVGLAVSTDTQYF.

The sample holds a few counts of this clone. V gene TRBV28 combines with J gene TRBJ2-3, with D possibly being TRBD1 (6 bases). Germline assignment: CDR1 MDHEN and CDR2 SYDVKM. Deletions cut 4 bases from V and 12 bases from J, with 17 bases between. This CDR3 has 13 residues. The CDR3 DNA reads TGTGCCAGCAGTTCGCAACAGGGCGGGCATCAGTATTTT. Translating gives CASSSQQGGHQYF.

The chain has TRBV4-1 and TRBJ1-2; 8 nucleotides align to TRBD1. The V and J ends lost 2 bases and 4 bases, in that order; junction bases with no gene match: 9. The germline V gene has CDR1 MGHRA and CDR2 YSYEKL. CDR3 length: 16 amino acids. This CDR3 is CASSQPRQGRGYGYTF. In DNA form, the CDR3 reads TGCGCCAGCAGCCAACCGCGACAGGGGCGCGGCTATGGCTACACCTTC.

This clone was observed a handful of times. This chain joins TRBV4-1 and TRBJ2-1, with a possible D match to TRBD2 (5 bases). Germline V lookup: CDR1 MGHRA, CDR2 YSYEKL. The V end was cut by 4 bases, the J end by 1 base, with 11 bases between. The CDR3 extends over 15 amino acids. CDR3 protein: CASSPGSSSYNEQFF. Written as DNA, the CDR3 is TGCGCCAGCAGCCCTGGGAGTTCGTCCTACAATGAGCAGTTCTTC.

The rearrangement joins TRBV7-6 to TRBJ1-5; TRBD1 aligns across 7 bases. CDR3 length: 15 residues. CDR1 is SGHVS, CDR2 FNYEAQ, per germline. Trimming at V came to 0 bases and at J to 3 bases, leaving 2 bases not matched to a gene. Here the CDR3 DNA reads TGTGCCAGCAGCTTAGCAGGGGGCCCCAATCAGCCCCAGCATTTT. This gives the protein CASSLAGGPNQPQHF.

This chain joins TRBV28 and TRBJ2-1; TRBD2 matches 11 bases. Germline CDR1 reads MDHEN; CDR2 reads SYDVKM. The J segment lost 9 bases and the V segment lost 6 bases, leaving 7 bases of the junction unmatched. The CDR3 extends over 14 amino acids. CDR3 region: CASSLSGRAAEQFF. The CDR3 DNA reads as TGTGCCAGCAGCCTTAGCGGGAGGGCCGCTGAGCAGTTCTTC.

The CDR3 bases are TGTGCCAGCAGCGGTGCGGGACAGGGGGAAGGCTACACCTTC. This gives the protein CASSGAGQGEGYTF. The V call is TRBV9, the J call TRBJ1-2; 11 bases map to TRBD1. CDR3 length: 14 amino acids. Germline values: CDR1 SGDLS, CDR2 YYNGEE. The V and J ends lost 3 bases and 8 bases, in that order; junction bases with no gene match: 6.

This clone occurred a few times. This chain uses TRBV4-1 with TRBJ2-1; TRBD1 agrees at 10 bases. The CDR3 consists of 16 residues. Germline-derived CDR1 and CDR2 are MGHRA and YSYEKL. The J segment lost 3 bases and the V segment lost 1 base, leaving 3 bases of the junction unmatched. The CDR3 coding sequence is TGCGCCAGCAGCCAAGTGGGGACAGGGGTCTACAATGAGCAGTTCTTC. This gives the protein CASSQVGTGVYNEQFF.

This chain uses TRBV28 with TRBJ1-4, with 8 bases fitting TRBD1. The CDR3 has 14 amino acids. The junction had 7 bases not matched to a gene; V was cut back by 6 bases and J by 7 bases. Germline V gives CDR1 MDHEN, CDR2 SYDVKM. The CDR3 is CASSTGGGGEKLFF. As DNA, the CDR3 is TGTGCCAGCAGCACAGGGGGTGGAGGTGAAAAACTGTTTTTT.

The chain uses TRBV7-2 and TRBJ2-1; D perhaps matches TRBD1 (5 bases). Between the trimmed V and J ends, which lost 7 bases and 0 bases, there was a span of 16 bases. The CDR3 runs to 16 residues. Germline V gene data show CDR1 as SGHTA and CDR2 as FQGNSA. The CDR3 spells CASNWRGAFSYNEQFF. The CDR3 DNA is TGTGCCAGCAACTGGCGTGGGGCCTTCTCCTACAATGAGCAGTTCTTC.

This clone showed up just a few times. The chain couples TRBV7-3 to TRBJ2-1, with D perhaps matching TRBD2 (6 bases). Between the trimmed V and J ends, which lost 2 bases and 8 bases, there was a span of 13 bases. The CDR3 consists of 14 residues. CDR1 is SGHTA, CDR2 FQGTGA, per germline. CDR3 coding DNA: TGTGCCAGCAGCTTATCGGGAGTGGGGGATGAGCAGTTCTTC. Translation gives CASSLSGVGDEQFF. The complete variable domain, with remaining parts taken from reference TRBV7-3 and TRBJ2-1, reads GAGVSQTPSNKVTEKGKYVELRCDPISGHTALYWYRQSLGQGPEFLIYFQGTGAADDSGLPNDRFFAVRPEGSVSTLKIQRTERGDSAVYLCASSLSGVGDEQFFGPGTRLTVL.

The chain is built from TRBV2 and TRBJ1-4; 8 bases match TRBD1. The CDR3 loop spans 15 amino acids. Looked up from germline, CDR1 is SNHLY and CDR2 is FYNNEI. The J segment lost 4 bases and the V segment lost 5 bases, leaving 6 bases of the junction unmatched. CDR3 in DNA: TGTGCCAGCAGTCGAGTAGGACAGGGTAATGAAAAACTGTTTTTT. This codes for CASSRVGQGNEKLFF.

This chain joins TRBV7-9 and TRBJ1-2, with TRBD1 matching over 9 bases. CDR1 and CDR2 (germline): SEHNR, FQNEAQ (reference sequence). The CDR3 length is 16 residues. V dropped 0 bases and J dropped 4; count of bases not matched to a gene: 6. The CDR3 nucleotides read TGTGCCAGCAGCTTAGCGGACAGGGGTGGTGCCTATGGCTACACCTTC. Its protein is CASSLADRGGAYGYTF.

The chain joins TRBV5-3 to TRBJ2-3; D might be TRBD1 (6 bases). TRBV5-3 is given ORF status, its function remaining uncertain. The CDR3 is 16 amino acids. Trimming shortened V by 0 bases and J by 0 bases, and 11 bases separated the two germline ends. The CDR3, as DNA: TGTGCCAGAAGCTTGGGGGGACAATCTAGCACAGATACGCAGTATTTT. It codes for CARSLGGQSSTDTQYF.

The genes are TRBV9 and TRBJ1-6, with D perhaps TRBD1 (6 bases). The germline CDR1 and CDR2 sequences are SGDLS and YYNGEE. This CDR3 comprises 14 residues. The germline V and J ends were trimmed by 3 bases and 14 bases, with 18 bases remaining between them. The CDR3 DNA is TGTGCCAGCAGCGAAAAGACAGGATTTTCGGCCCTCCACTTT. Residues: CASSEKTGFSALHF.